One sample yielded the 29 T cell receptor beta chains listed below, sequenced in a study of blood T cell repertoires in COVID-19. TCRdb's table, derived via immunoSEQ multiplex PCR, lists solely in-frame clones and lacks some. The table has about 210,000 clones, about four fifths seen once. The sample was peripheral blood. These TCRs come from a woman aged 40 to 55 with active or convalescent COVID-19.

The chain recombines TRBV4-1 with TRBJ1-5; possibly TRBD1 for D (6 bases). Germline lookup yields CDR1 MGHRA and CDR2 YSYEKL. V lost 1 base and J lost 7, with 14 bases in between. There are 15 residues in the CDR3. The CDR3 region has the DNA TGCGCCAGCAGCCAAGGCGGGGGGGCCGGGCAGCCCCAGCATTTT. Translation gives CASSQGGGAGQPQHF.

A few counts support this clone. Other DNA sequences within the sample encode an identical CDR3. The rearrangement links TRBV29-1 to TRBJ2-1; 7 nucleotides line up with TRBD1. The germline V gene encodes CDR1 SQVTM and CDR2 ANQGSEA. The V gene end was trimmed by 3 bases and the J gene end by 3 bases; junction bases not matched to a gene: 2. The CDR3 sequence is 13 residues long. The CDR3: CSVEGTDYNEQFF. The CDR3 coding sequence is TGCAGCGTTGAGGGGACAGACTACAATGAGCAGTTCTTC.

The chain's CDR3 is CASRPGLDEKLFF. The CDR3 nucleotides read TGTGCCAGCAGACCGGGGTTGGATGAAAAACTGTTTTTT. V is TRBV28 and J is TRBJ1-4; D unresolved. V was pared by 6 bases and J by 6 bases, with 11 bases between. This CDR3 comprises 13 residues. The germline V gene has CDR1 MDHEN and CDR2 SYDVKM.

The V call is TRBV19, the J call TRBJ2-3; 9 positions agree with TRBD1. J lost 1 base, V lost 5 bases, and 7 bases had no gene match. The CDR3 consists of 16 residues. The germline V gene encodes CDR1 LNHDA and CDR2 SQIVND (reference sequence). This chain's CDR3 is CASSFLRDRGTDTQYF. The CDR3, as DNA: TGTGCCAGTAGTTTTCTCCGGGACAGGGGCACAGATACGCAGTATTTT. The variable domain in full, completed from reference TRBV19 and TRBJ2-3, reads DGGITQSPKYLFRKEGQNVTLSCEQNLNHDAMYWYRQDPGQGLRLIYYSQIVNDFQKGDIAEGYSVSREKKESFPLTVTSAQKNPTAFYLCASSFLRDRGTDTQYFGPGTRLTVL.

This clone was counted only a few times. The chain links TRBV2 to TRBJ1-6; D not certain. In germline, CDR1 is SNHLY, CDR2 FYNNEI. This CDR3 is 14 amino acids long. Trimming stripped 1 base from V and 10 bases from J, with 11 bases between. The CDR3 nucleotides are TGTGCCAGCAGTGAAGGGGTATCCAGGTCACCCCTCCACTTT. Translating gives CASSEGVSRSPLHF.

Here the CDR3 DNA reads TGTGCCAGCAGCTTAGCAGGGGGCAGGTACGAGCAGTACTTC. Translated: CASSLAGGRYEQYF. The chain uses TRBV11-3 and TRBJ2-7; 8 bases map to TRBD1. CDR1 SGHNT and CDR2 YENEEA come from the germline V gene. Unmatched junction bases numbered 3, after V lost 1 base and J lost 4 bases. The CDR3 has 14 residues.

The chain couples TRBV28 to TRBJ2-1; TRBD1 matches 7 bases. The CDR3 spans 15 residues. Per the germline V gene, CDR1 is MDHEN and CDR2 is SYDVKM. J was trimmed by 3 bases and V by 5 bases; bases with no gene match: 7. DNA for the CDR3: TGTGCCAGCAGTCCCCGGGACAGCCACTACAATGAGCAGTTCTTC. Translated, it gives CASSPRDSHYNEQFF.

The chain carries TRBV19 and TRBJ1-4, with 7 bases that match TRBD1. Germline CDR1 reads LNHDA; CDR2 reads SQIVND (reference sequence). V gave up 7 bases and J gave up 3 bases; unmatched junction bases: 5. There are 14 residues in the CDR3. CDR3 coding DNA: TGTGCCAGTACCCCGACAGGGTCTAATGAAAAACTGTTTTTT. It is translated as CASTPTGSNEKLFF. Drawing the rest from reference TRBV19 and TRBJ1-4, the complete variable domain is DGGITQSPKYLFRKEGQNVTLSCEQNLNHDAMYWYRQDPGQGLRLIYYSQIVNDFQKGDIAEGYSVSREKKESFPLTVTSAQKNPTAFYLCASTPTGSNEKLFFGSGTQLSVL.

The V call is TRBV27, the J call TRBJ2-3; TRBD1 might be the D (6 bases). The CDR3 runs to 16 residues. Trimming took 7 bases from V and 5 from J, leaving 22 bases between them. CDR1 MNHEY and CDR2 SMNVEV come from the germline V gene (reference sequence). The DNA for the CDR3 is TGTGCCAGCAACAACCCCAACGGCCGCAGGGGAGATACGCAGTATTTT. It translates to CASNNPNGRRGDTQYF.

This clone was seen once. Other nucleotide sequences from this sample produce the same CDR3. The chain uses TRBV4-3 and TRBJ1-5; perhaps TRBD1 as D (5 bases). V lost 0 bases and J lost 7, with 7 bases in between. This CDR3 region has 13 residues. Looked up from germline, CDR1 is LGHNA and CDR2 is YSLEER. The CDR3 nucleotides are TGCGCCAGCAGCCAAGATCGGGGGCAGCCCCAGCATTTT. Translating gives CASSQDRGQPQHF.

This chain links TRBV5-4 with TRBJ1-2, with a tentative D call TRBD1 (6 bases). V lost 5 bases and J 4 bases, leaving 15 bases between the germline ends. Germline CDR1 reads SGHNT; CDR2 reads YYREEE (reference sequence). The CDR3 has 14 amino acids. This chain's CDR3 is CASSPQGEGYGYTF. The CDR3, as DNA: TGTGCCAGCAGTCCACAGGGTGAGGGCTATGGCTACACCTTC.

The rearrangement links TRBV19 to TRBJ1-4; unclear D gene. The V end lost 3 bases, the J end lost 5 bases, and 19 bases lay between the germline ends. Germline V gives CDR1 LNHDA, CDR2 SQIVND (reference sequence). This CDR3 has 17 amino acids. The CDR3 spells CASSMRRTRFQNEKLFF. The CDR3, as DNA: TGTGCCAGTAGTATGAGGAGGACGCGATTTCAGAATGAAAAACTGTTTTTT.

This chain joins TRBV7-2 and TRBJ2-1; 11 nucleotides line up with TRBD2. The CDR3 covers 16 residues. Looked up from germline, CDR1 is SGHTA and CDR2 is FQGNSA. The ends lost 5 bases at V and 4 bases at J; junction bases unmatched: 7. For the CDR3, the DNA is TGTGCCAGCAGCAGGACCGGGACTAGCGGTTACAATGAGCAGTTCTTC. Residues: CASSRTGTSGYNEQFF.

The rearrangement uses TRBV15 and TRBJ2-1; a possible D gene is TRBD2 (5 bases). The germline gives CDR1 LNHNV, CDR2 YYDKDF (reference sequence). The CDR3 loop spans 13 amino acids. Trimming took 6 bases from V and 8 from J, leaving 14 bases between them. The CDR3 spells CATRILGSYEQFF. DNA of the CDR3: TGTGCCACCAGGATACTAGGGTCCTATGAGCAGTTCTTC.

The chain has TRBV7-2 and TRBJ1-6; D perhaps matches TRBD1 (5 bases). Trimming took off 0 bases at V and 8 bases at J, with 14 bases between the two ends. This CDR3 has 16 amino acids. Germline values: CDR1 SGHTA, CDR2 FQGNSA. CDR3 DNA sequence: TGTGCCAGCAGCTTAGCGGGAGGGACGGGGTATTCACCCCTCCACTTT. Its protein is CASSLAGGTGYSPLHF.

V is TRBV12-5 and J is TRBJ1-5; D is possibly TRBD1 (5 bases). CDR3 length: 16 residues. Germline CDR1 is LGHNT and CDR2 is FRNRAP. V lost 7 bases, J lost 0 bases, and 16 bases lay in between. CDR3 residues: CASVSAGGVSNQPQHF. The CDR3 coding sequence is TGTGCTAGTGTCTCGGCAGGAGGGGTTAGCAATCAGCCCCAGCATTTT.

CDR3 sequence reads: CAWSVLRGYGYTF. Written as DNA, the CDR3 is TGTGCCTGGAGTGTACTCAGGGGATATGGCTACACCTTC. V is TRBV30 and J is TRBJ1-2; D is possibly TRBD1 (6 bases). The CDR3 consists of 13 residues. Trimming took off 0 bases at V and 5 bases at J, with 10 bases between the two ends. From germline, CDR1 is GTSNPN and CDR2 SVGIG (reference sequence).

The chain uses TRBV19 and TRBJ2-3; 14 positions match TRBD2. With V trimmed by 0 bases and J by 1 base, 3 bases remained unmatched. Germline V gene lookup returns CDR1 LNHDA and CDR2 SQIVND (reference sequence). The CDR3 extends over 18 amino acids. In DNA, the CDR3 is TGTGCCAGTAGTATAGAGGGACTAGCGGGAGTCGGCACAGATACGCAGTATTTT. Its protein is CASSIEGLAGVGTDTQYF.

V is TRBV24-1 and J is TRBJ2-3, with D uncertain. The CDR3 covers 11 residues. Looked up from germline, CDR1 is KGHDR and CDR2 is SFDVKD. V lost 8 bases and J 3 bases, leaving 5 bases between the germline ends. CDR3 loop: CATTSTDTQYF. The DNA of the CDR3 is TGTGCCACCACCTCGACAGATACGCAGTATTTT.

This chain links TRBV19 with TRBJ1-3; 9 bases map to TRBD1. This CDR3 region has 20 residues. Per the germline V gene, CDR1 is LNHDA and CDR2 is SQIVND (reference sequence). The trim removed 2 bases at V and 0 bases at J, leaving 14 bases unmatched. CDR3 nucleotide sequence: TGTGCCAGTAGTATAATCCGTACCGGGACAGGGTGGATCTCTGGAAACACCATATATTTT. Encoded protein: CASSIIRTGTGWISGNTIYF. Variable domain in full (rest from reference TRBV19 and TRBJ1-3): DGGITQSPKYLFRKEGQNVTLSCEQNLNHDAMYWYRQDPGQGLRLIYYSQIVNDFQKGDIAEGYSVSREKKESFPLTVTSAQKNPTAFYLCASSIIRTGTGWISGNTIYFGEGSWLTVV.

CDR3 in amino acids: CASSRGTGGEAFF. The CDR3 DNA sequence: TGTGCCAGCAGCCGGGGGACAGGAGGCGAAGCTTTCTTT. The V call is TRBV12-3 or TRBV12-4, the J call TRBJ1-1; 8 positions agree with TRBD1. V shed 6 bases and J 8 bases; nucleotides not matched to a gene: 8. The length of the CDR3 is 13 residues.

The CDR3 sequence: CASSEGSGPGPQHF. For the CDR3, the DNA is TGCGCCAGCAGCGAGGGTAGTGGCCCGGGACCCCAGCATTTT. The chain couples TRBV5-1 to TRBJ1-5; D not certain. The germline CDR1 and CDR2 sequences are SGHRS and YFSETQ. With 4 bases removed from V and 10 bases from J, the gap between germline ends came to 18 bases. The CDR3 has 14 amino acids.

V usage is TRBV3-1 (or the pseudogene TRBV3-2) and J usage is TRBJ2-7; 7 positions match TRBD2. Unmatched junction bases numbered 8, after V lost 3 bases and J lost 3 bases. This CDR3 region has 15 residues. Per germline, CDR1 LGHDT and CDR2 YNNKEL (reference sequence). CDR3 in DNA: TGTGCCAGCAGCCAGGGTAGCGGGTCCTACTACGAGCAGTACTTC. Encoded protein: CASSQGSGSYYEQYF.

This clone was recorded once. V and J are TRBV30 and TRBJ1-3; unclear D gene. V was pared by 2 bases and J by 2 bases, with 16 bases between. CDR1 and CDR2 from the germline V gene are GTSNPN and SVGIG (reference sequence). The CDR3 spans 16 residues. The chain's CDR3 is CAWSPSYGSPGNTIYF. In DNA form, the CDR3 reads TGTGCCTGGAGTCCATCCTACGGGAGTCCTGGAAACACCATATATTTT.

In this sample, this clone turned up a few times. The V call is TRBV18, the J call TRBJ2-2; tentative D call: TRBD2 (6 bases). Trimming shortened V by 6 bases and J by 1 base, and 18 bases separated the two germline ends. CDR3 length: 17 residues. Germline CDR1 reads KGHSH; CDR2 reads LQKENI. CDR3 in DNA: TGTGCCAGCTCCCTCTACTTGACTAGGAGGAACACCGGGGAGCTGTTTTTT. Translated: CASSLYLTRRNTGELFF.

Details on this clone: Other DNA sequences within the sample encode an identical CDR3. The genes are TRBV19 and TRBJ1-1, with 7 bases fitting TRBD1. This CDR3 comprises 14 residues. Germline loops: CDR1 LNHDA, CDR2 SQIVND (reference sequence). V was pared by 4 bases and J by 0 bases, with 2 bases of the junction left unmatched. CDR3 sequence: CASSKGQMNTEAFF. The CDR3 coding sequence is TGTGCCAGTAGTAAGGGACAGATGAACACTGAAGCTTTCTTT.

The rearrangement uses TRBV5-6 and TRBJ2-4; TRBD1 aligns across 8 bases. The germline CDR1 and CDR2 sequences are SGHDT and YYEEEE. Germline trimming cut 4 bases from V and 3 bases from J; bases unmatched to any gene: 3. The CDR3 spans 14 residues. DNA for the CDR3: TGTGCCAGCAGCCGCGGACAGGGCAAAAACATTCAGTACTTC. Protein sequence: CASSRGQGKNIQYF.

The chain carries TRBV4-3 and TRBJ1-2, with 7 bases that match TRBD1. With 4 bases clipped from V and 0 bases from J, the junction kept 2 bases outside the gene matches. Germline CDR1 reads LGHNA; CDR2 reads YSLEER. The length of the CDR3 is 14 residues. The CDR3 DNA reads TGCGCCAGCAGCCGACAGGGCCCTAACTATGGCTACACCTTC. Protein product: CASSRQGPNYGYTF.

This clone came up a few times. The chain employs TRBV6-5 and TRBJ2-7; tentative D call: TRBD2 (5 bases). This CDR3 has 12 residues. Germline loops: CDR1 MNHEY, CDR2 SVGAGI. The V end was cut by 5 bases, the J end by 7 bases, with 12 bases between. CDR3 nucleotide sequence: TGTGCCAGCAGTCAGCCCCGGAGGGAGCAGTACTTC. This encodes CASSQPRREQYF.